These 2 T cell receptor beta chains were all obtained from the same sample, sequenced in a study of blood T cell repertoires in COVID-19. Using immunoSEQ multiplex PCR, the repertoire was profiled, and TCRdb retains in-frame clones only, with some absent. The data hold some 530,000 clones, with 80% to 90% observed a single time. The sample was peripheral blood. The origin of the receptors is a human donor in a cohort sampled during active COVID-19.

This clone was seen just once. This rearrangement joins TRBV3-1 (or the pseudogene TRBV3-2) to TRBJ1-2, with no clear D. This CDR3 has 14 residues. The germline gives CDR1 LGHDT, CDR2 YNNKEL (reference sequence). Trimming shortened V by 3 bases and J by 8 bases, and 16 bases separated the two germline ends. CDR3 region: CASSQSGFDKGYTF. CDR3 sequence (DNA): TGTGCCAGCAGCCAGAGCGGGTTCGATAAGGGCTACACCTTC.

The chain recombines TRBV7-9 with TRBJ2-1; 7 nucleotides align to TRBD1. This CDR3 has 14 amino acids. J lost 5 bases, V lost 4 bases, and 5 bases had no gene match. Germline lookup yields CDR1 SEHNR and CDR2 FQNEAQ (reference sequence). In DNA form, the CDR3 reads TGTGCCAGCAGCTCCCGGGACAGTAACAATGAGCAGTTCTTC. It codes for CASSSRDSNNEQFF.